The 24 T cell receptor beta chains listed next were all sequenced from one sample in a study of molecular identifiers for immune sequencing clone quantification. TCRdb redid the calling of the PCR reads with MiXCR, one entry per CDR3 protein. This table holds about 510,000 distinct CDR3 sequences, 20% to 25% found once. Material: naive CD8+ T cells from blood, with Jurkat cell RNA spiked in. As to subset: FACS-sorted CD8+CD4-CCR7+CD45RA+ naive T cells. These receptor sequences come from a human donor in good health. Some libraries in this study had Jurkat cell RNA spiked in.

The chain couples TRBV15 to TRBJ2-3, with D possibly TRBD2 on 6 matching bases. Germline lookup yields CDR1 LNHNV and CDR2 YYDKDF (reference sequence). V dropped 8 bases and J dropped 1 base, with 13 bases sitting between them. The CDR3 is 14 amino acids. As DNA, the CDR3 is TGTGCCACCGGGGGGACGAGACGCACAGATACGCAGTATTTT. It yields the protein CATGGTRRTDTQYF.

This clonotype was detected a few times. The chain carries TRBV23-1 and TRBJ1-4; no reliable D call. TRBV23-1 is filed as an ORF, its function uncertain. The CDR3 length is 18 residues. V was trimmed by 4 bases and J by 1 base, leaving 19 bases between them. The DNA of the CDR3 is TGCGCCAGCAGTCTAGGTCGGATGGCATGGCAAACTAATGAAAAACTGTTTTTT. Amino acids: CASSLGRMAWQTNEKLFF.

This clonotype was seen ten or more times. The CDR3 DNA is TGTGCCAGCAGCGGACCCGACAATGAGCAGTTCTTC. Its translation: CASSGPDNEQFF. This chain joins TRBV9 and TRBJ2-1; no clear D. V was shortened by 3 bases and J by 5 bases, with 6 bases between the two germline ends. The CDR3 spans 12 residues. Germline lookup yields CDR1 SGDLS and CDR2 YYNGEE.

This sequence joins TRBV28 and TRBJ2-7; no definite D call. Germline V gene lookup returns CDR1 MDHEN and CDR2 SYDVKM. Trimming left V 4 bases short and J 3 bases short, with 16 bases between. CDR3 size: 15 residues. CDR3 nucleotides: TGTGCCAGCAGTTCGACACCAACCAACCTCTACGAGCAGTACTTC. This translates into CASSSTPTNLYEQYF.

Turning to this clonotype: At one end, the junction sequence differs from germline, possibly due to a read error. The chain links TRBV6-6 to TRBJ2-3, with 8 bases lining up with TRBD2. CDR1 is MNHNY and CDR2 is SVGAGI in the germline V gene (reference sequence). CDR3 length: 18 amino acids. The CDR3 nucleotides read TGTGCCAGCAGTTACTCCCAGCGGGAGCTTGAGGTGGAAGATGCGCAGTATTTT. Translated: CASSYSQRELEVEDAQYF.

The chain links TRBV12-3 or TRBV12-4 to TRBJ2-3, with D tentatively TRBD2 (5 bases). V was pared by 2 bases and J by 0 bases, with 9 bases between. CDR3 size: 15 residues. The CDR3 nucleotides are TGTGCCAGCAGTTTAAACGGGATTAGCACAGATACGCAGTATTTT. It specifies CASSLNGISTDTQYF.

This clonotype occurred many times. V and J are TRBV3-1 and TRBJ2-3, with D hard to call. The CDR3 loop spans 15 amino acids. The germline gives CDR1 LGHDT, CDR2 YNNKEL (reference sequence). V lost 1 base to trimming and J lost 0 bases, with 8 bases between them. The CDR3 here is CASSQVSRSTDTQYF. For the CDR3, the DNA is TGTGCCAGCAGCCAAGTTTCGCGCAGCACAGATACGCAGTATTTT.

On this clonotype itself: One end of the junction does not line up with germline, which may come from a read error. CDR3 nucleotides: TGCGCCAGCAGCCAAGGTGTTTCTGGGAGTACTGACGCTTTCTTT. It encodes CASSQGVSGSTDAFF. V gene TRBV4-3 combines with J gene TRBJ1-1, with D uncertain. Germline loops: CDR1 LGHNA, CDR2 YSLEER. CDR3 length equals 15 residues.

This clonotype has only a few counts. This chain's CDR3 is CSARKVGGRNIQYF. As DNA, the CDR3 is TGCAGTGCTAGAAAGGTCGGGGGGAGAAACATTCAGTACTTC. V gene TRBV20-1 combines with J gene TRBJ2-4; 7 bases are a match to TRBD2. This CDR3 contains 14 residues. V gave up 2 bases and J gave up 6 bases; unmatched junction bases: 7. Germline values: CDR1 DFQATT, CDR2 SNEGSKA (reference sequence).

The rearrangement links TRBV5-1 to TRBJ1-6; 7 nucleotides align to TRBD1. Germline V gene sequence: CDR1 SGHRS, CDR2 YFSETQ. Trimming took 2 bases from V and 10 from J; bases not matched to a gene: 3. The CDR3 runs 13 residues. CDR3 protein: CASSLGGLSPLHF. The CDR3 nucleotides read TGCGCCAGCAGCTTAGGGGGCCTATCACCCCTCCACTTT.

This clonotype was seen only a few times. The chain employs TRBV30 and TRBJ2-1; 7 nucleotides line up with TRBD2. V lost 1 base and J lost 4; bases outside the gene matches: 4. Germline-derived CDR1 and CDR2 are GTSNPN and SVGIG (reference sequence). CDR3 length equals 14 residues. CDR3 in DNA: TGTGCCTGGAGTGGCCTAGCGGAATACAATGAGCAGTTCTTC. Protein: CAWSGLAEYNEQFF.

This clonotype was recorded many times. The chain links TRBV12-3 or TRBV12-4 to TRBJ1-1, with 8 nucleotides matching TRBD1. V shed 5 bases, J shed 5 bases, and the junction held 10 bases outside the gene matches. The CDR3 is made up of 15 amino acids. CDR3 bases: TGTGCCAGCAGTCCAACACAGGGGGTAACAACTGAAGCTTTCTTT. Translation: CASSPTQGVTTEAFF.

This clonotype was seen repeatedly, ten times or more. The chain recombines TRBV29-1 with TRBJ2-7; tentative D call: TRBD2 (6 bases). Germline loops: CDR1 SQVTM, CDR2 ANQGSEA. The CDR3 loop spans 13 amino acids. The germline V and J ends were trimmed by 0 bases and 5 bases, with 11 bases remaining between them. The CDR3 DNA is TGCAGCGTTGAAGATCGGAGGGAGAACGAGCAGTACTTC. This codes for CSVEDRRENEQYF.

Only a few counts were recorded for this clonotype. The chain recombines TRBV24-1 with TRBJ2-7, with D possibly matching TRBD1 (6 bases). The CDR3 loop spans 15 amino acids. V lost 2 bases, J lost 0 bases, and 10 bases lay in between. In germline, CDR1 is KGHDR, CDR2 SFDVKD. DNA for the CDR3: TGTGCCACCAGTGATTGGGGGACACCCTCCTACGAGCAGTACTTC. It encodes CATSDWGTPSYEQYF.

This clonotype was seen a few times. The genes are TRBV7-9 and TRBJ2-5; D gene unclear. Per germline, CDR1 SEHNR and CDR2 FQNEAQ (reference sequence). This CDR3 has 13 amino acids. V shed 2 bases and J shed 5 bases, with 9 bases lying between them. For the CDR3, the DNA is TGTGCCAGCAGCTTAACCTTATATGAGACCCAGTACTTC. Residues: CASSLTLYETQYF.

The rearrangement uses TRBV4-3 and TRBJ2-4; tentatively, D is TRBD1 (6 bases). V lost 2 bases, J lost 0 bases, and 23 bases lay in between. The CDR3 extends over 20 amino acids. Looked up from germline, CDR1 is LGHNA and CDR2 is YSLEER. CDR3 region: CASSQNRDRITNLAKNIQYF. In nucleotides, the CDR3 is TGCGCCAGCAGCCAAAACAGGGACCGCATAACCAACCTAGCCAAAAACATTCAGTACTTC.

The chain couples TRBV18 to TRBJ2-7, with D tentatively TRBD1 (5 bases). V dropped 0 bases and J dropped 4 bases, with 13 bases sitting between them. The germline V gene has CDR1 KGHSH and CDR2 LQKENI. This CDR3 is built from 15 residues. The CDR3 spells CASSPPIGAVYEQYF. The CDR3 nucleotides read TGTGCCAGCTCACCACCGATTGGGGCGGTGTACGAGCAGTACTTC. The variable domain in full, with the rest retrieved from reference TRBV18 and TRBJ2-7, is NAGVMQNPRHLVRRRGQEARLRCSPMKGHSHVYWYRQLPEEGLKFMVYLQKENIIDESGMPKERFSAEFPKEGPSILRIQQVVRGDSAAYFCASSPPIGAVYEQYFGPGTRLTVT.

The chain uses TRBV6-1 and TRBJ2-5; D is possibly TRBD1 (6 bases). Germline V gene data show CDR1 as MNHNS and CDR2 as SASEGT. This CDR3 contains 16 residues. Trimming left V 5 bases short and J 5 bases short, with 21 bases between. CDR3 in amino acids: CASSPSTPGDVETQYF. The CDR3 region has the DNA TGTGCCAGCAGTCCCTCCACCCCAGGGGACGTGGAGACCCAGTACTTC.

This clonotype showed up just a few times. The chain links TRBV2 to TRBJ2-7; 10 bases fit TRBD1. CDR1 and CDR2 (germline): SNHLY, FYNNEI. The trim removed 3 bases at V and 3 bases at J, leaving 5 bases unmatched. The CDR3 runs to 15 residues. This chain's CDR3 is CASSELGTGDYEQYF. The DNA of the CDR3 is TGTGCCAGCAGTGAGTTGGGGACAGGGGACTACGAGCAGTACTTC.

This clonotype was found a few times. A read error may explain this, as a much larger clone is one base away. This chain joins TRBV7-3 and TRBJ2-7, with D possibly TRBD2 on 6 matching bases. The germline CDR1 and CDR2 sequences are SGHTA and FQGTGA. The CDR3 has 16 residues. Trimming stripped 4 bases from V and 7 bases from J, with 23 bases between. The CDR3 loop reads CASSSLRGRERMEQYF. DNA for the CDR3: TGTGCCAGCAGCTCCCTGAGGGGTCGGGAGCGTATGGAGCAGTACTTC.

This clonotype was seen a few times. The chain links TRBV6-5 to TRBJ1-2, with 9 nucleotides matching TRBD1. CDR1 is MNHEY, CDR2 SVGAGI, per germline. J lost 3 bases, V lost 8 bases, and 1 base had no gene match. CDR3 length: 12 amino acids. CDR3 sequence (DNA): TGTGCCAGCCGGACAGGGGACTATGGCTACACCTTC. Encoded protein: CASRTGDYGYTF.

This clonotype was observed a handful of times. The chain recombines TRBV25-1 with TRBJ2-7; no clear D. Trimming stripped 7 bases from V and 3 bases from J, with 7 bases between. Germline-derived CDR1 and CDR2 are MGHDK and SYGVNS. This CDR3 is built from 11 residues. CDR3 residues: CASTVSYEQYF. The CDR3 DNA sequence: TGTGCCAGCACGGTAAGCTACGAGCAGTACTTC.

A single count supports this clonotype. This may be a read error: a much more frequent sequence differs by one nucleotide. This CDR3 is CAGSQDASDRQETQYF. The CDR3 nucleotides read TGTGCCGGCAGCCAAGATGCCTCGGACAGACAAGAGACCCAGTACTTC. The chain combines TRBV14 with TRBJ2-5; D might be TRBD1 (6 bases). CDR1 and CDR2 (germline): SGHDN, FVKESK. The length of the CDR3 is 16 residues.

This clonotype was counted only a few times. J is TRBJ1-1 and V is TRBV12-3 or TRBV12-4; perhaps TRBD1 as D (5 bases). V lost 7 bases, J lost 7 bases, and 25 bases lay in between. The CDR3 has 16 residues. CDR3 DNA: TGTGCCAGCACCCCCAGCGGGGCAGGGCAGTGGGATGAAGCTTTCTTT. Its translation is CASTPSGAGQWDEAFF.